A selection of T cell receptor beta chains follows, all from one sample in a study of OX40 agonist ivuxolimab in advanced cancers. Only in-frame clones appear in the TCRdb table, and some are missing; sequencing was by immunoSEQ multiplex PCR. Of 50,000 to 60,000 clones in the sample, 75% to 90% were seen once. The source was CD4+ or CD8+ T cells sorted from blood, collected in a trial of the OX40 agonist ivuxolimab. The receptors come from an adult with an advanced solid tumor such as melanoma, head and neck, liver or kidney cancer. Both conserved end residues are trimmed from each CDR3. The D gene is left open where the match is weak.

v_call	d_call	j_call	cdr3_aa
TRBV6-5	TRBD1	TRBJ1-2	ASRGTGRSYGYT
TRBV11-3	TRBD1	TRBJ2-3	ASSYDRGDTDTQY
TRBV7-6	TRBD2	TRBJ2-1	ASSLEHAGTSNNEQF
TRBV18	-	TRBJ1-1	ASSPSETNTEAF
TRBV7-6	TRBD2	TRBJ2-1	ASTLGTSGSYNEQF
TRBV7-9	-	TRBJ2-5	ASSLSSGQETQY
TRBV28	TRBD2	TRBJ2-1	ASSLTSGGYNEQF
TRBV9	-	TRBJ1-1	ASSALDRQNTEAF
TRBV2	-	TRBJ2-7	ASSERDLTGEQY
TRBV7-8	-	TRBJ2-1	ASSLEFGGEQF
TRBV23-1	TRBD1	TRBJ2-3	ASSQGAQGAGDTQY
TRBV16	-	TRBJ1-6	ASSLHNSPLH
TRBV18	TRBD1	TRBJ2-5	ASSRTGRQETQY
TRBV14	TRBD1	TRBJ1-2	ASSQQSTGVQGYT
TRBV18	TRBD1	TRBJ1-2	ASSTSEGAVGYT
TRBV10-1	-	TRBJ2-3	ASSESTLYTDTQY
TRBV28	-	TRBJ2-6	ASSLYQGYSGANVLT
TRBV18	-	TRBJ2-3	ASSPPGLLGADTQY
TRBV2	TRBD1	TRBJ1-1	ASSERGPRQGARNTEAF
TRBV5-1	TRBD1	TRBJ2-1	ASSLGQGYNEQF
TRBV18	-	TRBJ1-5	ASSPRGNQPQH
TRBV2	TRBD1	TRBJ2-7	ASSVQGGLYEQY
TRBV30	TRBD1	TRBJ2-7	AWSWTGKGYEQY
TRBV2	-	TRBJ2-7	ASSPFGTTYEQY
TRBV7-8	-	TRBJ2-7	ASTPDRRSYEQY
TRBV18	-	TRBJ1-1	ASSQILQGEGTEAF
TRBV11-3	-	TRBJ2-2	ASSLDGVTGELF
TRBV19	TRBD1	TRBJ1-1	ASSMLPGQGYTEAF
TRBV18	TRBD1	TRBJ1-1	ASSPGQSNTEAF
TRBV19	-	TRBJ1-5	ATRVGGNSNQPQH